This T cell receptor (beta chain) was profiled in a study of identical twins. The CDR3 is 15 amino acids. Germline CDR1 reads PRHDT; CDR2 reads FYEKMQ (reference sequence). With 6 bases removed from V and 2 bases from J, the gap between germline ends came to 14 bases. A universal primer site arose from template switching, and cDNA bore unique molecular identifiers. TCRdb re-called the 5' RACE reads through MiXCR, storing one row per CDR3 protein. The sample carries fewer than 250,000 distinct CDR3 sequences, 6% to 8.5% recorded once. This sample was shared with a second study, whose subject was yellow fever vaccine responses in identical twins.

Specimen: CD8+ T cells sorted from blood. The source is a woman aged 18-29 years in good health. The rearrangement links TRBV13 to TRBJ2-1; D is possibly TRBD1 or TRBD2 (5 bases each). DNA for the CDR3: TGTGCCAGCAGTCGTGCTGGGGGAGCCTACAATGAGCAGTTCTTC. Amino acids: CASSRAGGAYNEQFF.